Each of the 18 T cell receptor beta chains below was sequenced from the same sample in a study of stem cell transplantation in POMP-related autoinflammatory disease. Here immunoSEQ multiplex PCR was the method, and the copy in TCRdb shows in-frame clones only, minus some. Of 25,000 to 30,000 clones listed, approximately 85% are singletons. The material was CD4+ T cells from PBMCs, obtained before stem cell transplantation. The receptors stem from a human donor with POMP-related autoinflammation and immune dysregulation (PRAID).

The chain carries TRBV18 and TRBJ1-1, with 11 bases identical to TRBD1. V trimming: 3 bases; J trimming: 5 bases; junction bases outside the gene matches: 14. The CDR3 loop spans 18 amino acids. CDR1 KGHSH and CDR2 LQKENI come from the germline V gene. CDR3 loop: CASSPWTGGAGGRTEAFF. For the CDR3, the DNA is TGTGCCAGCTCACCCTGGACAGGGGGCGCAGGGGGGAGGACTGAAGCTTTCTTT.

This clone has a single count. The genes are TRBV28 and TRBJ1-2, with a possible D match to TRBD1 (5 bases). The germline V gene encodes CDR1 MDHEN and CDR2 SYDVKM. The V end was cut by 7 bases, the J end by 4 bases, with 10 bases between. This CDR3 region has 12 residues. CDR3 residues: CASNDRFYGYTF. The DNA for the CDR3 is TGTGCCAGCAACGACAGATTCTATGGCTACACCTTC.

This chain uses TRBV6-6 with TRBJ1-4, with D maybe TRBD1 (6 bases). Per germline, CDR1 MNHNY and CDR2 SVGAGI (reference sequence). The CDR3 is 14 residues long. The V end lost 6 bases, the J end lost 8 bases, and 16 bases lay between the germline ends. DNA of the CDR3: TGTGCCAGCAGAGGGTCAGGGGTCGGGGAAAAACTGTTTTTT. This translates into CASRGSGVGEKLFF.

The chain has TRBV14 and TRBJ1-1; weak D call: TRBD1 (5 bases). Germline CDR1 and CDR2: SGHDN and FVKESK. Trimming stripped 4 bases from V and 0 bases from J, with 24 bases between. The CDR3 extends over 19 amino acids. The CDR3 sequence is CASSRPRLLPGPMNTEAFF. The CDR3 DNA reads as TGTGCCAGCAGCCGACCCCGACTCCTGCCAGGGCCCATGAACACTGAAGCTTTCTTT.

J is TRBJ2-5 and V is TRBV9, with D uncertain. The germline V and J ends were trimmed by 0 bases and 3 bases, with 6 bases remaining between them. The germline gives CDR1 SGDLS, CDR2 YYNGEE. The CDR3 length is 13 residues. DNA for the CDR3: TGTGCCAGCAGCGTAGGACCGGAAGAGACCCAGTACTTC. Its protein product is CASSVGPEETQYF.

This clone counts as medium-sized (0.01 to 0.1%). This sequence joins TRBV10-3 and TRBJ1-3; possibly TRBD1 for D (5 bases). The CDR3 runs 14 residues. V dropped 5 bases and J dropped 1 base, with 9 bases sitting between them. Germline V gives CDR1 ENHRY, CDR2 SYGVKD. The CDR3 coding sequence is TGTGCCATCAGTCTTGACAGATCTGGAAACACCATATATTTT. This codes for CAISLDRSGNTIYF.

This chain uses TRBV19 with TRBJ2-7; 7 bases map to TRBD1. V was pared by 6 bases and J by 2 bases, with 7 bases of the junction left unmatched. The V gene's germline CDR1 is LNHDA and CDR2 SQIVND (reference sequence). The CDR3 extends over 14 amino acids. In DNA form, the CDR3 reads TGTGCCAGTAGCCGCCTGGACAGGCCCTACGAGCAGTACTTC. It translates to CASSRLDRPYEQYF.

The gene calls are TRBV30 and TRBJ1-6; 9 bases are shared with TRBD1. Germline lookup yields CDR1 GTSNPN and CDR2 SVGIG (reference sequence). V was clipped by 0 bases and J by 5 bases; unmatched bases: 5. The CDR3 is 16 amino acids. The CDR3 spells CAWSVLWDRDNSPLHF. Here the CDR3 DNA reads TGTGCCTGGAGTGTACTCTGGGACAGGGATAATTCACCCCTCCACTTT.

The chain uses TRBV5-4 and TRBJ2-3; possible D gene TRBD1, 5 bases. The CDR3 is made up of 14 amino acids. The germline gives CDR1 SGHNT, CDR2 YYREEE (reference sequence). V was pared by 0 bases and J by 4 bases, with 9 bases between. The CDR3 region is CASSLEQVPDTQYF. In nucleotides, the CDR3 is TGTGCCAGCAGCTTGGAACAGGTACCAGATACGCAGTATTTT.

The DNA for the CDR3 is TGTGCCAGCAGCTGGGGAAACAGGGGCCGACGATTCTATGGCTACACCTTC. Residues: CASSWGNRGRRFYGYTF. The J gene is TRBJ1-2, the V gene TRBV11-2; 7 positions agree with TRBD1. Germline assignment: CDR1 SGHAT and CDR2 FQNNGV. The CDR3 loop spans 17 amino acids. V shed 4 bases and J 4 bases; nucleotides not matched to a gene: 15.

The sample holds a few counts of this clone. The rearrangement uses TRBV4-1 and TRBJ1-2; 7 bases fit TRBD1. CDR3 length: 17 residues. The germline V gene has CDR1 MGHRA and CDR2 YSYEKL. J lost 5 bases, V lost 4 bases, and 16 bases had no gene match. In nucleotides, the CDR3 is TGCGCCAGCAGCCTACGTACTCTGGCAGGGGGAATATATGGCTACACCTTC. Protein: CASSLRTLAGGIYGYTF.

This clone was observed a single time. The rearrangement links TRBV28 to TRBJ1-2; 8 positions match TRBD1. The CDR3 totals 15 residues. Germline assignment: CDR1 MDHEN and CDR2 SYDVKM. Trimming removed 6 bases from V and 7 bases from J; junction bases left unmatched: 13. CDR3 region: CASSQFRQGLSGYTF. In DNA, the CDR3 is TGTGCCAGCAGCCAATTTAGACAGGGGTTGAGTGGCTACACCTTC.

The gene calls are TRBV11-2 and TRBJ2-1; possibly TRBD1 for D (6 bases). This CDR3 is 13 amino acids long. V dropped 6 bases and J dropped 9 bases, with 15 bases sitting between them. Germline values: CDR1 SGHAT, CDR2 FQNNGV. In DNA form, the CDR3 reads TGTGCCAGCAGACCAGACCCAGGGGTTGAGCAGTTCTTC. This encodes CASRPDPGVEQFF.

The rearrangement uses TRBV12-5 and TRBJ1-5, with 7 bases aligning to TRBD1. Germline lookup yields CDR1 LGHNT and CDR2 FRNRAP. There are 15 residues in the CDR3. With 6 bases clipped from V and 0 bases from J, the junction kept 5 bases outside the gene matches. Here the CDR3 DNA reads TGTGCTAGTGGAAGACAGGGCTATAGCAATCAGCCCCAGCATTTT. This codes for CASGRQGYSNQPQHF.

The chain couples TRBV5-1 to TRBJ2-1, with 12 bases matching TRBD2. Per germline, CDR1 SGHRS and CDR2 YFSETQ. This CDR3 is 21 amino acids long. With 3 bases clipped from V and 3 bases from J, the junction kept 19 bases outside the gene matches. CDR3 sequence: CASSSDVLLRTSGISYNEQFF. Written as DNA, the CDR3 is TGCGCCAGCAGCTCCGATGTACTCCTACGGACTAGCGGGATAAGCTACAATGAGCAGTTCTTC.

The chain carries TRBV19 and TRBJ1-6, with a weak D call TRBD1 (5 bases). Germline CDR1 and CDR2: LNHDA and SQIVND (reference sequence). The CDR3 consists of 16 residues. With 3 bases removed from V and 8 bases from J, the gap between germline ends came to 17 bases. CDR3 loop: CASSIRGPRAYSPLHF. The CDR3 DNA is TGTGCCAGTAGTATCCGGGGCCCTCGGGCTTATTCACCCCTCCACTTT.

The chain employs TRBV11-3 and TRBJ2-1; TRBD2 aligns across 7 bases. Germline CDR1 reads SGHNT; CDR2 reads YENEEA. CDR3 length equals 14 residues. The trim removed 5 bases at V and 5 bases at J, leaving 6 bases unmatched. CDR3 sequence reads: CASSGGVVHNEQFF. The CDR3 bases are TGTGCCAGCAGCGGGGGGGTTGTCCACAATGAGCAGTTCTTC.

The chain has TRBV2 and TRBJ1-2; D unresolved. The CDR3 loop spans 16 amino acids. Per germline, CDR1 SNHLY and CDR2 FYNNEI. V was cut by 0 bases and J by 4 bases, with 15 bases left in between. This CDR3 reads CASSEAPLGSFYGYTF. In DNA, the CDR3 is TGTGCCAGCAGTGAAGCCCCCTTAGGGTCCTTCTATGGCTACACCTTC.